This entry lists 30 T cell receptor beta chains sequenced from one sample in a study of blood T cells in healthy people across ages (dated by TCRdb to the mid-2010s). Library preparation employed 5' RACE. For sequencing, an Illumina HiSeq 2500 was employed. The second PCR ran for about 6 to 11 cycles and used a J-beta primer mix along with a sample-barcoded 5' primer. TCRdb's own reprocessing of the public reads used fastp at Q25 and MiXCR and kept productive beta chains. Duplicate CDR3 protein sequences are folded into a single record with the most common DNA and genes. A total of about 700,000 distinct CDR3 sequences appear in this sample, around 32% of them only once. The ten biggest clones cover just over 15% of the sample. The sequencing sample was made of blood. These receptors came from an elderly woman in good health. Donor details come from another sample of the same person, matched by shared clones.

This chain connects TRBV15 to TRBJ1-1; D remains unclear. V was trimmed by 1 base and J by 0 bases, leaving 9 bases between them. This CDR3 comprises 15 residues. Per the germline V gene, CDR1 is LNHNV and CDR2 is YYDKDF (reference sequence). CDR3 sequence reads: CATSRAAAMNTEAFF. CDR3 bases: TGTGCCACCAGCAGAGCCGCAGCCATGAACACTGAAGCTTTCTTT.

With respect to this clonotype: A much more abundant neighbour one base away suggests this may be a read error. The chain combines TRBV11-2 with TRBJ2-5, with 11 positions matching TRBD2. This CDR3 spans 16 amino acids. Germline V lookup: CDR1 SGHAT, CDR2 FQNNGV. The CDR3 loop reads CANSFGTSGPILLQYF. CDR3 bases: TGTGCCAACAGCTTCGGGACTAGCGGCCCTATCCTCTTGCAGTACTTC.

There are a few counts of this clonotype. This rearrangement joins TRBV12-3 or TRBV12-4 to TRBJ2-7; D perhaps matches TRBD1 (5 bases). With 2 bases removed from V and 0 bases from J, the gap between germline ends came to 8 bases. The CDR3 has 14 residues. This CDR3 is CASSLMTDSYEQYF. The CDR3 DNA follows: TGTGCCAGCAGTTTAATGACAGACTCCTACGAGCAGTACTTC.

J is TRBJ2-7 and V is TRBV7-2; a weak D match, TRBD1 (5 bases). Germline V lookup: CDR1 SGHTA, CDR2 FQGNSA. CDR3 length: 11 residues. V lost 4 bases, J lost 10 bases, and 11 bases lay in between. CDR3 region: CASSSMGPQYF. DNA of the CDR3: TGTGCCAGCAGCTCCATGGGGCCCCAGTACTTC.

This clonotype has a count of ten or more. The chain joins TRBV5-1 to TRBJ2-3, with 8 bases fitting TRBD1. V gave up 3 bases and J gave up 2 bases; unmatched junction bases: 5. CDR3 size: 15 residues. Germline V gene data show CDR1 as SGHRS and CDR2 as YFSETQ. Here the CDR3 reads CASSSRGRDTDTQYF. The CDR3 bases are TGCGCCAGCAGCTCCAGGGGGCGCGACACAGATACGCAGTATTTT.

This clonotype was found many times. J is TRBJ2-5 and V is TRBV5-1, with 7 bases that match TRBD1. Germline CDR1 reads SGHRS; CDR2 reads YFSETQ. V lost 7 bases, J lost 2 bases, and 2 bases stayed unmatched. CDR3 length equals 12 residues. CDR3 amino acids: CASAQGQETQYF. In DNA, the CDR3 is TGCGCCAGCGCACAGGGGCAAGAGACCCAGTACTTC.

This clonotype was seen many times. This may stem from a read error, because a much larger clone lies one nucleotide away. This rearrangement joins TRBV29-1 to TRBJ2-7; the D is unclear. This CDR3 contains 11 residues. CDR1 and CDR2 (germline): SQVTM, ANQGSEA. Trimming took off 6 bases at V and 5 bases at J, with 11 bases between the two ends. This chain's CDR3 is CSVGQRHEQYF. CDR3 in DNA: TGCAGCGTGGGTCAGCGTCACGAGCAGTACTTC.

This clonotype appeared a few times. V usage is TRBV11-2 and J usage is TRBJ2-2, with D uncertain. V lost 2 bases and J lost 4, with 11 bases in between. In germline, CDR1 is SGHAT, CDR2 FQNNGV. The CDR3 is 15 residues long. The CDR3 DNA reads TGTGCCAGCAGCTTACGGTTAGGGTCCACCGGGGAGCTGTTTTTT. It is translated as CASSLRLGSTGELFF.

The table lists this clonotype with many counts. The chain couples TRBV20-1 to TRBJ1-2; tentatively, D is TRBD1 (5 bases). V gave up 2 bases and J gave up 7 bases, with 20 bases separating them. The CDR3 has 15 residues. Per the germline V gene, CDR1 is DFQATT and CDR2 is SNEGSKA (reference sequence). This chain's CDR3 is CSARPGTDNYGGYTF. The DNA of the CDR3 is TGCAGTGCTAGACCCGGGACCGATAACTATGGTGGCTACACCTTC.

This clonotype was counted ten times or more. The gene calls are TRBV10-2 and TRBJ2-1, with 8 bases matching TRBD1. Germline CDR1 is WSHSY and CDR2 is SAAADI. The CDR3 sequence is 14 residues long. V trimming: 6 bases; J trimming: 2 bases; junction bases outside the gene matches: 3. CDR3 coding DNA: TGCGCCAGCAGGGGGGGACAGGCCTACAATGAGCAGTTCTTC. It is translated as CASRGGQAYNEQFF.

The chain couples TRBV30 to TRBJ1-1; 9 bases are a match to TRBD1. From germline, CDR1 is GTSNPN and CDR2 SVGIG (reference sequence). This CDR3 comprises 14 residues. Trimming removed 2 bases from V and 3 bases from J; junction bases left unmatched: 4. CDR3 residues: CAWSSNRGHTEAFF. The DNA for the CDR3 is TGTGCCTGGAGTAGTAACAGGGGGCACACTGAAGCTTTCTTT.

This clonotype has a count of ten or more. The CDR3 is CASSIRPTGAPNQPQHF. The CDR3 bases are TGTGCCAGCAGTATACGTCCAACAGGGGCCCCCAATCAGCCCCAGCATTTT. This chain links TRBV6-2 or TRBV6-3 with TRBJ1-5, with 7 bases that match TRBD1. From germline, CDR1 is MNHEY and CDR2 SVGEGT. V shed 5 bases, J shed 3 bases, and the junction held 13 bases outside the gene matches. The CDR3 consists of 17 residues.

The table lists this clonotype with many counts. The V and J genes are TRBV9 and TRBJ2-5, with a weak D call TRBD2 (6 bases). Germline CDR1 is SGDLS and CDR2 is YYNGEE. The length of the CDR3 is 15 residues. V gave up 0 bases and J gave up 4 bases, with 13 bases separating them. The CDR3 DNA reads as TGTGCCAGCAGCGTAGATCCGGGGGATTCAGAGACCCAGTACTTC. This encodes CASSVDPGDSETQYF.

This clonotype was recorded once. The rearrangement links TRBV4-3 to TRBJ1-2; no reliable D call. The CDR3 has 12 residues. Germline-derived CDR1 and CDR2 are LGHNA and YSLEER. With 3 bases removed from V and 4 bases from J, the gap between germline ends came to 6 bases. The CDR3 bases are TGCGCCAGCAGCCATCGTGGCTATGGCTACACCTTC. Its protein is CASSHRGYGYTF.

The chain couples TRBV9 to TRBJ2-5; a possible D gene is TRBD1 (6 bases). Near its end, the DNA agrees better with TRBJ2-7, so the J call may be wrong. Looked up from germline, CDR1 is SGDLS and CDR2 is YYNGEE. This CDR3 contains 13 residues. The CDR3 is CASSLGWTVEQYF. CDR3 coding DNA: TGTGCCAGCAGCTTAGGATGGACAGTCGAGCAGTACTTC.

The chain couples TRBV18 to TRBJ1-1; TRBD1 is a possible D gene (5 bases). This CDR3 is 13 amino acids long. Germline CDR1 KGHSH, CDR2 LQKENI. V was shortened by 6 bases and J by 7 bases, with 15 bases between the two germline ends. The CDR3 bases are TGTGCCAGCTCCCCGGGACGGGACGTTGAAGCTTTCTTT. Protein product: CASSPGRDVEAFF.

This clonotype appeared a single time. V is TRBV20-1 and J is TRBJ1-2; D remains ambiguous. Germline V gene sequence: CDR1 DFQATT, CDR2 SNEGSKA (reference sequence). This CDR3 has 12 amino acids. V gave up 6 bases and J gave up 4 bases, with 12 bases separating them. CDR3 DNA: TGCAGTGCCGACCCCAGTTTCTATGGCTACACCTTC. Translation: CSADPSFYGYTF.

Here the CDR3 reads CASSEANRVTGELFF. DNA for the CDR3: TGTGCCAGCAGTGAAGCGAACAGGGTAACCGGGGAGCTGTTTTTT. V usage is TRBV2 and J usage is TRBJ2-2; a possible D gene is TRBD1 (6 bases). CDR3 length: 15 residues. V was trimmed by 0 bases and J by 5 bases, leaving 10 bases between them. Germline V gene lookup returns CDR1 SNHLY and CDR2 FYNNEI.

At least ten counts were recorded for this clonotype. The rearrangement links TRBV11-2 to TRBJ1-6, with D maybe TRBD1 (5 bases). The CDR3 is 13 residues long. CDR1 and CDR2 (germline): SGHAT, FQNNGV. V lost 3 bases to trimming and J lost 7 bases, with 7 bases between them. CDR3 residues: CASSFPGNSPLHF. The CDR3 coding sequence is TGTGCCAGCAGCTTCCCAGGGAATTCACCCCTCCACTTT.

This chain uses TRBV7-8 with TRBJ2-3, with a possible D match to TRBD2 (5 bases). Germline V CDR1 and CDR2: SGHVS, FQNEAQ. CDR3 length: 14 residues. V dropped 7 bases and J dropped 4 bases, with 15 bases sitting between them. The DNA for the CDR3 is TGTGCCAGCACCCCGCCTAGCTTCCCAGATACGCAGTATTTT. Translating it yields CASTPPSFPDTQYF.

The V and J genes are TRBV29-1 and TRBJ2-4; TRBD2 agrees at 9 bases. Germline V gene sequence: CDR1 SQVTM, CDR2 ANQGSEA. CDR3 length: 15 residues. V dropped 6 bases and J dropped 8; count of bases not matched to a gene: 14. The chain's CDR3 is CSVAQRREGQDIQYF. The CDR3 coding sequence is TGCAGCGTAGCACAGAGGCGGGAGGGCCAGGACATTCAGTACTTC.

This clonotype was detected many times. The V and J genes are TRBV9 and TRBJ1-4, with 8 nucleotides matching TRBD1. V lost 4 bases and J lost 8; bases outside the gene matches: 10. Germline V CDR1 and CDR2: SGDLS, YYNGEE. The CDR3 totals 15 residues. CDR3 in DNA: TGTGCCAGCAGCCCCCTCGGACAGGGCAGCGAAAAACTGTTTTTT. Amino acids: CASSPLGQGSEKLFF.

Ten or more counts support this clonotype. The chain combines TRBV20-1 with TRBJ2-5, with 7 bases identical to TRBD2. Germline CDR1 reads DFQATT; CDR2 reads SNEGSKA (reference sequence). J lost 5 bases, V lost 0 bases, and 6 bases had no gene match. This CDR3 has 14 residues. DNA of the CDR3: TGCAGTGCTAGAGATCGGGGGGTCGGGGAGACCCAGTACTTC. Translated, it gives CSARDRGVGETQYF.

The rearrangement links TRBV6-6 to TRBJ2-5, with 7 bases aligning to TRBD2. The V segment lost 10 bases and the J segment 4 bases; nucleotides outside the gene matches: 12. CDR3 length equals 14 residues. Per germline, CDR1 MNHNY and CDR2 SVGAGI (reference sequence). The CDR3 reads CATGGASGRETQYF. The CDR3 DNA is TGTGCCACCGGCGGGGCTAGCGGAAGAGAGACCCAGTACTTC.

This clonotype appeared a few times. The chain recombines TRBV2 with TRBJ1-6; 7 positions agree with TRBD1. CDR3 length: 15 residues. Germline V gene data show CDR1 as SNHLY and CDR2 as FYNNEI. The V gene end was trimmed by 7 bases and the J gene end by 0 bases; junction bases not matched to a gene: 3. The CDR3 bases are TGTGCCAGCAAGGGGGCCGGCTCCTATAATTCACCCCTCCACTTT. This encodes CASKGAGSYNSPLHF.

The chain has TRBV6-1 and TRBJ2-7; TRBD1 aligns across 7 bases. V trimming: 3 bases; J trimming: 2 bases; junction bases outside the gene matches: 7. There are 15 residues in the CDR3. The germline gives CDR1 MNHNS, CDR2 SASEGT. The CDR3 here is CASSEGRQGTYEQYF. DNA for the CDR3: TGTGCCAGCAGTGAGGGCCGACAGGGAACCTACGAGCAGTACTTC.

This clonotype was detected many times. This rearrangement joins TRBV20-1 to TRBJ1-1; D unresolved. Looked up from germline, CDR1 is DFQATT and CDR2 is SNEGSKA (reference sequence). Trimming pared 1 base from V and 1 base from J, leaving 13 bases between. The CDR3 is 15 amino acids. CDR3 residues: CSARGLVGANTEAFF. The CDR3, as DNA: TGCAGTGCTAGAGGGCTTGTGGGAGCGAACACTGAAGCTTTCTTT.

With regard to this clonotype: A junction end diverges from the germline sequence, so it may reflect a read error. The chain couples TRBV2 to TRBJ2-1, with 7 bases aligning to TRBD2. The length of the CDR3 is 15 residues. Per germline, CDR1 SNHLY and CDR2 FYNNEI. CDR3 bases: TGTGCCAGCAGTGGAGAGCGGGGTAGGGGCAATGAGCAGTTTTTC. Translation: CASSGERGRGNEQFF.

This clonotype was seen a handful of times. A much more abundant neighbour one base away suggests this may be a read error. This chain uses TRBV10-3 with TRBJ2-7, with TRBD2 as a possible D gene (7 bases). With the DNA end fitting TRBJ2-5 better, the J assignment may be wrong. The CDR3 has 19 residues. Germline V gives CDR1 ENHRY, CDR2 SYGVKD. As DNA, the CDR3 is TGTGCCATCAGTGGAGGGAGGGGGGCCCCGGCCGAACGAAGAGAGACCCAGTACTTC. As protein: CAISGGRGAPAERRETQYF.

In its sample, this clonotype was seen a few times. The chain employs TRBV5-1 and TRBJ2-7; 12 bases align to TRBD2. The trim removed 7 bases at V and 6 bases at J, leaving 5 bases unmatched. Germline V lookup: CDR1 SGHRS, CDR2 YFSETQ. This CDR3 is 13 amino acids long. The CDR3 bases are TGCGCCAGCCAACTAGCGGGAGGTGCCGAGCAGTACTTC. This translates into CASQLAGGAEQYF.